The clone carrying this TCR beta chain was counted ten times or more. TCRdb re-called the 5' RACE reads with MiXCR, one entry per CDR3 protein. Seen here are tens of thousands of distinct CDR3 sequences, approximately 12% observed once, and the top ten hold roughly 1.3%. These data originate in a study of early T cells in non-severe SARS-CoV-2 infection. As for the study in general: Bulk RNA taken from unsorted whole blood was sequenced, leaving chains unpaired.

This CDR3 has 17 amino acids. Deletions cut 1 base from V and 2 bases from J, with 16 bases between. CDR1 is MGHRA and CDR2 is YSYEKL in the germline V gene. The clonotype originates from an adult who was a healthcare worker with PCR-confirmed SARS-CoV-2 infection or an uninfected control (not recorded which). Sequenced material: whole blood. The V call is TRBV4-1, the J call TRBJ2-3; D is perhaps TRBD1 (5 bases). The CDR3 DNA reads TGCGCCAGCAGCCAAGGGAAGTGGGGCGGTAACACAGATACGCAGTATTTT. Translating gives CASSQGKWGGNTDTQYF.